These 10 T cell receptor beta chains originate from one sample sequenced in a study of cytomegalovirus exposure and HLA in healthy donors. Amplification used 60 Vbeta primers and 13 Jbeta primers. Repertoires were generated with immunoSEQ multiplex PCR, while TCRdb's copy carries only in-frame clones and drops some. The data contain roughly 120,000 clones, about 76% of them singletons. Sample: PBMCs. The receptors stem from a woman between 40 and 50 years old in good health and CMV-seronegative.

The CDR3 here is CASSAGLAGQGTQYF. Written as DNA, the CDR3 is TGCGCCAGCAGCGCCGGACTAGCGGGTCAGGGTACGCAGTATTTT. V and J are TRBV5-1 and TRBJ2-3; 11 nucleotides match TRBD2. Trimming at V came to 4 bases and at J to 8 bases, leaving 9 bases not matched to a gene. CDR3 length: 15 amino acids. Looked up from germline, CDR1 is SGHRS and CDR2 is YFSETQ.

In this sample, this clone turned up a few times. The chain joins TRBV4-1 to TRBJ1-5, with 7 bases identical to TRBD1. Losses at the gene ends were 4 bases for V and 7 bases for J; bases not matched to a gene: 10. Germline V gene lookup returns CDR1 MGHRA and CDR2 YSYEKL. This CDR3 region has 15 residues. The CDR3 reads CASSPTHRGGQPQHF. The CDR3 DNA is TGCGCCAGCAGCCCTACCCACAGGGGTGGGCAGCCCCAGCATTTT.

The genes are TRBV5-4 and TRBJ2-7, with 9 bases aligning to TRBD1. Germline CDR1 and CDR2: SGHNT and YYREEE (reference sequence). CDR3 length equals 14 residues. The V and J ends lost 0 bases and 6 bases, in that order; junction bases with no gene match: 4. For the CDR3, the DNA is TGTGCCAGCAGCTTGGCGGGGACAGGGCGCGAGCAGTACTTC. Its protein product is CASSLAGTGREQYF. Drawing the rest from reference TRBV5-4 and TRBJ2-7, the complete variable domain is ETGVTQSPTHLIKTRGQQVTLRCSSQSGHNTVSWYQQALGQGPQFIFQYYREEENGRGNFPPRFSGLQFPNYSSELNVNALELDDSALYLCASSLAGTGREQYFGPGTRLTVT.

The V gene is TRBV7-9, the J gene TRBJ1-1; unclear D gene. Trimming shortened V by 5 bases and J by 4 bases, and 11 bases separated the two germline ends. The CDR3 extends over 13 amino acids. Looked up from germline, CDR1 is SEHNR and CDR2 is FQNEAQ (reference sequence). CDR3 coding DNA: TGTGCCAGCAGCCGGGAGACAAGCACTGAAGCTTTCTTT. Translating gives CASSRETSTEAFF.

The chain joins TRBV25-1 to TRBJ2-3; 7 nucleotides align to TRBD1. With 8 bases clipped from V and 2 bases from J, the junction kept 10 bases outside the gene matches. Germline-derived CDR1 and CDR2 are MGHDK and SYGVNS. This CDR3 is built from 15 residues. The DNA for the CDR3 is TGTGCCAGCGGCCAGCGACAGGGTTACACAGATACGCAGTATTTT. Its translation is CASGQRQGYTDTQYF.

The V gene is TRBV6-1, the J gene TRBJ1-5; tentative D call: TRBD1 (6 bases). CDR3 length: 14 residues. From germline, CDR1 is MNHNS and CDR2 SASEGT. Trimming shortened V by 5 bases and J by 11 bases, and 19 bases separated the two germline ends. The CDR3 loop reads CASSSPGEGAAQHF. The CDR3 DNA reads TGTGCCAGCAGTTCCCCAGGGGAGGGTGCGGCCCAGCATTTT.

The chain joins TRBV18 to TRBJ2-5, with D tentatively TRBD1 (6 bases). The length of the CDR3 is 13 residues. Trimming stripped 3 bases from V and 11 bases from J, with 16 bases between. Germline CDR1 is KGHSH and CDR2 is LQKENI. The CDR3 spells CASSPREQGEQYF. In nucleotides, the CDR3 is TGTGCCAGCTCACCGAGAGAACAGGGAGAGCAGTACTTC.

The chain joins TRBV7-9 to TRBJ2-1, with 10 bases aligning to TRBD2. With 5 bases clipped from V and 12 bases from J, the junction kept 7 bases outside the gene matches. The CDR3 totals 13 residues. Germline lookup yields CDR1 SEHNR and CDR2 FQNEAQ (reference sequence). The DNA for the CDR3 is TGTGCCAGCAGCCCCGGGACTAGCGCTATGCAGTTCTTC. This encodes CASSPGTSAMQFF.

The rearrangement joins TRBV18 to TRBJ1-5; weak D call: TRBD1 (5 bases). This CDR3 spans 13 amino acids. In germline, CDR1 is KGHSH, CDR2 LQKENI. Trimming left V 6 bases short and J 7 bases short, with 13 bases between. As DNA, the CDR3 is TGTGCCAGCTCGCCAGACAGCGGGCAGCCCCAGCATTTT. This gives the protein CASSPDSGQPQHF.

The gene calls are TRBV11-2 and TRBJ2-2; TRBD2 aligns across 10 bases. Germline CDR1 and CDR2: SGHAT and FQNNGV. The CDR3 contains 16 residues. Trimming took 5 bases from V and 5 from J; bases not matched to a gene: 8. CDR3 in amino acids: CASSPTSGISTGELFF. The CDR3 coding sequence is TGTGCCAGCAGCCCTACTAGCGGGATAAGTACCGGGGAGCTGTTTTTT.